Listed below are T cell receptor beta chains from one sample, sequenced in a study of blood T cell repertoires in COVID-19. Clones were sequenced by immunoSEQ multiplex PCR, and TCRdb holds only the in-frame ones, with some missing. Counted here are about 140,000 clones, about 81% occurring once; the ten biggest clones make up around 4%. Sequenced material: peripheral blood. The receptors derive from a woman over 75 with acute or convalescent COVID-19. CDR3s include the opening cysteine and the closing phenylalanine or tryptophan. A D gene is named only where the DNA matches it firmly. Size is stated for part of the rows, as once, few or many counts, or as a class when the clone is expanded.

clone size: once; J gene: TRBJ2-3; CDR3 length: 15; V gene: TRBV7-9; D gene: NA; CDR3 DNA: TGTGCCAGCAGCTTAGGGGCGGGATTGACAGATACGCAGTATTTT; CDR3 protein: CASSLGAGLTDTQYF
clone size: NA; J gene: TRBJ2-7; CDR3 length: 16; V gene: TRBV28; D gene: NA; CDR3 DNA: TGTGCCAGCAGTTTATTGGGGGGGCTCCGCTCCTACGAGCAGTACTTC; CDR3 protein: CASSLLGGLRSYEQYF
clone size: NA; J gene: TRBJ2-1; CDR3 length: 16; V gene: TRBV5-4; D gene: TRBD2; CDR3 DNA: TGTGCCAGCAGCTTGGCATTAGCGGCGGGAGCTGCTGAGCAGTTCTTC; CDR3 protein: CASSLALAAGAAEQFF
clone size: NA; J gene: TRBJ1-2; CDR3 length: 13; V gene: TRBV5-1; D gene: NA; CDR3 DNA: TGCGCCAGCAGCTCTTACGGTAACTATGGCTACACCTTC; CDR3 protein: CASSSYGNYGYTF
clone size: NA; J gene: TRBJ2-5; CDR3 length: 17; V gene: TRBV18; D gene: TRBD2; CDR3 DNA: TGTGCCAGCTCACCAAATTTAGCGGGGATAGATCAAGAGACCCAGTACTTC; CDR3 protein: CASSPNLAGIDQETQYF
clone size: once; J gene: TRBJ2-7; CDR3 length: 15; V gene: TRBV15; D gene: NA; CDR3 DNA: TGTGCCACCAGCAGGGCACCGGGACAATCCTACGAGCAGTACTTC; CDR3 protein: CATSRAPGQSYEQYF
clone size: many; J gene: TRBJ2-6; CDR3 length: 17; V gene: TRBV3-1/TRBV3-2; D gene: NA; CDR3 DNA: TGTGCCAGCAGCCAAGGGGACTGGGGGGCTGGGGCCAACGTCCTGACTTTC; CDR3 protein: CASSQGDWGAGANVLTF
clone size: NA; J gene: TRBJ1-1; CDR3 length: 14; V gene: TRBV7-9; D gene: NA; CDR3 DNA: TGTGCCAGCAGCCAGGGGAGTGGGAACACTGAAGCTTTCTTT; CDR3 protein: CASSQGSGNTEAFF
clone size: NA; J gene: TRBJ2-7; CDR3 length: 16; V gene: TRBV27; D gene: NA; CDR3 DNA: TGTGCCAGCAGTTTAAAACCCAGCGGGACAATCTACGAGCAGTACTTC; CDR3 protein: CASSLKPSGTIYEQYF
clone size: NA; J gene: TRBJ2-3; CDR3 length: 13; V gene: TRBV4-1; D gene: NA; CDR3 DNA: TGCGCCAGCAGCCAAGAACAAGCGGATACGCAGTATTTT; CDR3 protein: CASSQEQADTQYF
clone size: NA; J gene: TRBJ2-7; CDR3 length: 15; V gene: TRBV18; D gene: TRBD1; CDR3 DNA: TGTGCCAGCTCACCTTCCGGGACAGGGGACTACGAGCAGTACTTC; CDR3 protein: CASSPSGTGDYEQYF
clone size: NA; J gene: TRBJ2-2; CDR3 length: 16; V gene: TRBV3-1/TRBV3-2; D gene: TRBD2; CDR3 DNA: TGTGCCAGCAGCCAGGGACTAGCAGCACACGCCGGGGAGCTGTTTTTT; CDR3 protein: CASSQGLAAHAGELFF
clone size: NA; J gene: TRBJ1-5; CDR3 length: 15; V gene: TRBV2; D gene: TRBD1; CDR3 DNA: TGTGCCAGCAGTACAGGGGCCTATAGCAATCAGCCCCAGCATTTT; CDR3 protein: CASSTGAYSNQPQHF
clone size: NA; J gene: TRBJ2-2; CDR3 length: 14; V gene: TRBV6-5; D gene: NA; CDR3 DNA: TGTGCCAGCAGGAAGCTAGCGTACACCGGGGAGCTGTTTTTT; CDR3 protein: CASRKLAYTGELFF
clone size: NA; J gene: TRBJ2-2; CDR3 length: 15; V gene: TRBV5-1; D gene: TRBD2; CDR3 DNA: TGCGCCAGCAGCCCGTCTAGCGGGAGTACCGGGGAGCTGTTTTTT; CDR3 protein: CASSPSSGSTGELFF
clone size: NA; J gene: TRBJ2-7; CDR3 length: 13; V gene: TRBV13; D gene: NA; CDR3 DNA: TGTGCCAGCAGCTTTAACAGGGCATACGAGCAGTACTTC; CDR3 protein: CASSFNRAYEQYF
clone size: few; J gene: TRBJ1-4; CDR3 length: 13; V gene: TRBV20-1; D gene: TRBD1; CDR3 DNA: TGCAGTGCTAGTCTCAGGGGGGATGAAAAACTGTTTTTT; CDR3 protein: CSASLRGDEKLFF
clone size: NA; J gene: TRBJ2-5; CDR3 length: 15; V gene: TRBV7-9; D gene: NA; CDR3 DNA: TGTGCCAGCAGCTTACAGGGATTGCGGTGGGAGACCCAGTACTTC; CDR3 protein: CASSLQGLRWETQYF
clone size: once; J gene: TRBJ2-1; CDR3 length: 9; V gene: TRBV29-1; D gene: NA; CDR3 DNA: TGCAGAGGCGAGGAGGAGCAGTTCTTC; CDR3 protein: CRGEEEQFF
clone size: NA; J gene: TRBJ1-2; CDR3 length: 14; V gene: TRBV6-1; D gene: TRBD1; CDR3 DNA: TGTGCCAGCAGTGAGGTGGACAGGGTCGATGGCTACACCTTC; CDR3 protein: CASSEVDRVDGYTF
clone size: NA; J gene: TRBJ2-3; CDR3 length: 18; V gene: TRBV28; D gene: TRBD2; CDR3 DNA: TGTGCCAGCAGTATCGGACTAGCGGGAGAGGAGATCACAGATACGCAGTATTTT; CDR3 protein: CASSIGLAGEEITDTQYF
clone size: NA; J gene: TRBJ2-1; CDR3 length: 14; V gene: TRBV5-4; D gene: TRBD2; CDR3 DNA: TGTGCCAGCAGCTTATACGGAGCGGGATATGAGCAGTTCTTC; CDR3 protein: CASSLYGAGYEQFF
clone size: NA; J gene: TRBJ2-7; CDR3 length: 13; V gene: TRBV28; D gene: NA; CDR3 DNA: TGTGCCAGCAGTTCATTCGCCGGGTACGAGCAGTACTTC; CDR3 protein: CASSSFAGYEQYF
clone size: NA; J gene: TRBJ2-3; CDR3 length: 16; V gene: TRBV13; D gene: TRBD2; CDR3 DNA: TGTGCCAGCAGCTCCATTAGCGGGATTAGCACAGATACGCAGTATTTT; CDR3 protein: CASSSISGISTDTQYF
clone size: NA; J gene: TRBJ2-7; CDR3 length: 14; V gene: TRBV3-1/TRBV3-2; D gene: TRBD1; CDR3 DNA: TGTGCCAGCAGCCAACCGGGACAGCTCGATTGGCAGTACTTC; CDR3 protein: CASSQPGQLDWQYF
clone size: NA; J gene: TRBJ1-1; CDR3 length: 14; V gene: TRBV10-1; D gene: TRBD1; CDR3 DNA: TGCGCCAGCAGCGAGGGACAGGAATACACTGAAGCTTTCTTT; CDR3 protein: CASSEGQEYTEAFF
clone size: NA; J gene: TRBJ2-7; CDR3 length: 14; V gene: TRBV13; D gene: NA; CDR3 DNA: TGTGCCAGCAGCCCCGCTCGACAGGCCTACGAGCAGTACTTC; CDR3 protein: CASSPARQAYEQYF
clone size: NA; J gene: TRBJ2-5; CDR3 length: 17; V gene: TRBV5-1; D gene: NA; CDR3 DNA: TGCGCCAGCAGCACACCGTTTAGGTCTAGCGACGAAGAGACCCAGTACTTC; CDR3 protein: CASSTPFRSSDEETQYF
clone size: NA; J gene: TRBJ2-7; CDR3 length: 16; V gene: TRBV6-5; D gene: NA; CDR3 DNA: TGTGCCAGCAGTTACGCTCGAGGGCCGGACGGCTACGAGCAGTACTTC; CDR3 protein: CASSYARGPDGYEQYF
clone size: NA; J gene: TRBJ2-2; CDR3 length: 16; V gene: TRBV5-5; D gene: NA; CDR3 DNA: TGTGCCAGCAGCTATATACAGGGATTGGGCACCGGGGAGCTGTTTTTT; CDR3 protein: CASSYIQGLGTGELFF
clone size: NA; J gene: TRBJ1-6; CDR3 length: 17; V gene: TRBV6-1; D gene: TRBD1; CDR3 DNA: TGTGCCAGCAGTGAACCCCACGGGACAGGGTATAATTCACCCCTCCACTTT; CDR3 protein: CASSEPHGTGYNSPLHF
clone size: NA; J gene: TRBJ2-3; CDR3 length: 14; V gene: TRBV5-5; D gene: NA; CDR3 DNA: TGTGCCAGCAGCTTGGGGCAGAACCCAGATACGCAGTATTTT; CDR3 protein: CASSLGQNPDTQYF